Sequencing of this TCR beta chain was carried out in a study of cytomegalovirus exposure and HLA in healthy donors. The donors were part of the validation cohort of roughly 130 subjects. That cohort was separate from the first cohort, which comprised 700 or so subjects. TCRdb's copy holds only in-frame clones and misses some; the assay was immunoSEQ multiplex PCR. The table has some 250,000 clones, roughly 89% seen once. In regard to this clone: As yet, its antigen is unknown.

Study findings and constraints: Within the approximately 110 validation repertoires, first-cohort TCR clusters tended to co-occur, according to a later analysis. Usually a TCR sequence was rare, but some public TCRs were found in many donors. Under in vitro conditions, three CMV-associated chains were confirmed as specific for CMV antigens.

The source material was PBMCs. This receptor was identified in a woman aged 18-29 years in good health and CMV-seronegative.

CDR3 DNA sequence: TGCGCCAGCAGCCTGGGACAGGTCGGGAACACTGAAGCTTTCTTT. It specifies CASSLGQVGNTEAFF. The chain joins TRBV5-1 to TRBJ1-1, with 8 bases that match TRBD1. The V segment lost 4 bases and the J segment 1 base; nucleotides outside the gene matches: 6. This CDR3 is built from 15 residues. The germline gives CDR1 SGHRS, CDR2 YFSETQ.